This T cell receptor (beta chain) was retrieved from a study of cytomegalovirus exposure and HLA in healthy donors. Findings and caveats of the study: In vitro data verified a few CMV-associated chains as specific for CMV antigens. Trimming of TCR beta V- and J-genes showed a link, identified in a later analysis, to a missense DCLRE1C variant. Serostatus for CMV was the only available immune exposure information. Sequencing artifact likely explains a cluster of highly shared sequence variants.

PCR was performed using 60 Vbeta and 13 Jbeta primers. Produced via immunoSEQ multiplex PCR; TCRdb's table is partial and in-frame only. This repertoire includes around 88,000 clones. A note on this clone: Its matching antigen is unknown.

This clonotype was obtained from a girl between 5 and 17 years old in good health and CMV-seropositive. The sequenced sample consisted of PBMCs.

The CDR3 here is CASSPSAGANYGYTF. In DNA, the CDR3 is TGTGCCAGCAGCCCCTCTGCAGGGGCTAACTATGGCTACACCTTC. This chain joins TRBV7-2 and TRBJ1-2; possibly TRBD1 for D (6 bases). Per germline, CDR1 SGHTA and CDR2 FQGNSA. V lost 5 bases, J lost 0 bases, and 13 bases lay in between. CDR3 size: 15 residues.